Presented here are 20 T cell receptor beta chains from one specimen sequenced in a study of T cells in tuberculosis. Described time point: new active TB diagnosis, blood taken before or within 7 days of starting treatment. Repertoires were generated with immunoSEQ multiplex PCR, while TCRdb's copy carries only in-frame clones and drops some. The data contain 47,000 or so clones, nearly 95% of them singletons. Sample: PBMCs, taken at tuberculosis diagnosis. These receptors originate from an adult with tuberculosis.

V and J are TRBV27 and TRBJ1-2; the match to TRBD1 covers 7 bases. This CDR3 has 12 residues. V shed 4 bases, J shed 7 bases, and the junction held 3 bases outside the gene matches. Germline values: CDR1 MNHEY, CDR2 SMNVEV (reference sequence). DNA of the CDR3: TGTGCCAGCAGTTCATACAGGGGTGGCTACACCTTC. As protein: CASSSYRGGYTF.

The genes are TRBV7-8 and TRBJ1-1; TRBD1 is a possible D gene (5 bases). Germline lookup yields CDR1 SGHVS and CDR2 FQNEAQ. Trimming removed 1 base from V and 1 base from J, with 10 bases in between. The CDR3 is 15 residues long. DNA of the CDR3: TGTGCCAGCAGCTTAGGATTGGGGCGGAACACTGAAGCTTTCTTT. This translates into CASSLGLGRNTEAFF.

The rearrangement links TRBV18 to TRBJ1-5, with D hard to call. The CDR3 is 13 amino acids. The V end was cut by 6 bases, the J end by 0 bases, with 6 bases between. The germline V gene has CDR1 KGHSH and CDR2 LQKENI. CDR3 bases: TGTGCCAGCTCGACTTATAGCAATCAGCCCCAGCATTTT. Amino acid sequence: CASSTYSNQPQHF. The full variable domain, in which reference TRBV18 and TRBJ1-5 provide the parts outside the CDR3, is NAGVMQNPRHLVRRRGQEARLRCSPMKGHSHVYWYRQLPEEGLKFMVYLQKENIIDESGMPKERFSAEFPKEGPSILRIQQVVRGDSAAYFCASSTYSNQPQHFGDGTRLSIL.

V usage is TRBV30 and J usage is TRBJ2-7; no reliable D call. Germline-derived CDR1 and CDR2 are GTSNPN and SVGIG (reference sequence). V was trimmed by 4 bases and J by 5 bases, leaving 18 bases between them. This CDR3 contains 14 residues. The CDR3: CAWKVSWQAHEQYF. CDR3 sequence (DNA): TGTGCCTGGAAGGTCTCTTGGCAGGCTCACGAGCAGTACTTC.

The V call is TRBV11-1, the J call TRBJ2-3; the match to TRBD1 covers 8 bases. This CDR3 is 13 amino acids long. The V segment lost 6 bases and the J segment 3 bases; nucleotides outside the gene matches: 2. Per the germline V gene, CDR1 is SGHAT and CDR2 is FQDESV (reference sequence). CDR3 loop: CASRRDRTDTQYF. The CDR3 nucleotides read TGTGCCAGCAGGCGGGACAGGACAGATACGCAGTATTTT.

The chain couples TRBV19 to TRBJ2-6, with a tentative D call TRBD1 (5 bases). CDR1 and CDR2 from the germline V gene are LNHDA and SQIVND (reference sequence). Deletions cut 5 bases from V and 0 bases from J, with 14 bases between. This CDR3 spans 17 amino acids. This CDR3 reads CASSSRTGYSGANVLTF. The CDR3 nucleotides are TGTGCCAGTAGTTCTCGCACAGGTTACTCTGGGGCCAACGTCCTGACTTTC. Complete variable domain (other parts from reference TRBV19 and TRBJ2-6): DGGITQSPKYLFRKEGQNVTLSCEQNLNHDAMYWYRQDPGQGLRLIYYSQIVNDFQKGDIAEGYSVSREKKESFPLTVTSAQKNPTAFYLCASSSRTGYSGANVLTFGAGSRLTVL.

This chain's CDR3 is CASSSQGGGTGELFF. As DNA, the CDR3 is TGTGCCAGCAGCTCCCAAGGGGGCGGAACCGGGGAGCTGTTTTTT. The J gene is TRBJ2-2, the V gene TRBV7-2; 7 nucleotides agree with TRBD1. CDR1 is SGHTA and CDR2 is FQGNSA in the germline V gene. Trimming at V came to 4 bases and at J to 5 bases, leaving 7 bases not matched to a gene. The CDR3 covers 15 residues. The complete variable domain, with remaining parts taken from reference TRBV7-2 and TRBJ2-2, reads GAGVSQSPSNKVTEKGKDVELRCDPISGHTALYWYRQSLGQGLEFLIYFQGNSAPDKSGLPSDRFSAERTGGSVSTLTIQRTQQEDSAVYLCASSSQGGGTGELFFGEGSRLTVL.

V gene TRBV5-4 combines with J gene TRBJ2-3; a weak D match, TRBD1 (5 bases). The germline V gene encodes CDR1 SGHNT and CDR2 YYREEE (reference sequence). Trimming shortened V by 2 bases and J by 3 bases, and 10 bases separated the two germline ends. This CDR3 has 14 amino acids. DNA for the CDR3: TGTGCCAGCAGCTTACGACAGAAAACAGATACGCAGTATTTT. Amino acid sequence: CASSLRQKTDTQYF.

V and J are TRBV19 and TRBJ1-1; D is possibly TRBD1 (6 bases). The CDR3 runs 16 residues. The germline V and J ends were trimmed by 3 bases and 3 bases, with 17 bases remaining between them. CDR1 is LNHDA and CDR2 is SQIVND in the germline V gene (reference sequence). For the CDR3, the DNA is TGTGCCAGTAGTATGCCACAGGGCCTTTCATACACTGAAGCTTTCTTT. It translates to CASSMPQGLSYTEAFF.

The chain employs TRBV9 and TRBJ2-1; no firm D call. This CDR3 region has 14 residues. V was pared by 0 bases and J by 10 bases, with 14 bases between. Germline V gene sequence: CDR1 SGDLS, CDR2 YYNGEE. As DNA, the CDR3 is TGTGCCAGCAGCGTAGCTACACTCGACACGGAGCAGTTCTTC. The encoded protein is CASSVATLDTEQFF.

The rearrangement links TRBV29-1 to TRBJ2-2, with TRBD1 matching 7 bases. Germline V lookup: CDR1 SQVTM, CDR2 ANQGSEA. Trimming took 6 bases from V and 0 from J; bases not matched to a gene: 19. The CDR3 runs 19 residues. The CDR3 coding sequence is TGCAGCGTGAGCTACCGGGACAGCCAAACTTTCGCGAACACCGGGGAGCTGTTTTTT. Its translation is CSVSYRDSQTFANTGELFF.

CDR3 nucleotide sequence: TGCAGCGTTGAGGAGATTAACCCGAACACTGAAGCTTTCTTT. Its protein product is CSVEEINPNTEAFF. The rearrangement uses TRBV29-1 and TRBJ1-1; D ambiguous. V was pared by 3 bases and J by 1 base, with 12 bases between. The CDR3 totals 14 residues. Germline V CDR1 and CDR2: SQVTM, ANQGSEA.

This sequence joins TRBV7-6 and TRBJ2-3; 13 bases map to TRBD2. Germline CDR1 reads SGHVS; CDR2 reads FNYEAQ. V dropped 5 bases and J dropped 6; count of bases not matched to a gene: 8. The CDR3 has 16 amino acids. Here the CDR3 DNA reads TGTGCCAGCAGCCCACGGACTAGCGGGAGCTGGGATACGCAGTATTTT. Encoded protein: CASSPRTSGSWDTQYF. The entire variable domain, with the rest obtained from reference TRBV7-6 and TRBJ2-3, is as follows: GAGVSQSPRYKVTKRGQDVALRCDPISGHVSLYWYRQALGQGPEFLTYFNYEAQQDKSGLPNDRFSAERPEGSISTLTIQRTEQRDSAMYRCASSPRTSGSWDTQYFGPGTRLTVL.

This chain connects TRBV19 to TRBJ1-5; D is undetermined. Between the trimmed V and J ends, which lost 8 bases and 0 bases, there was a span of 5 bases. CDR1 LNHDA and CDR2 SQIVND come from the germline V gene (reference sequence). The CDR3 is 12 amino acids. The CDR3 is CASADSNQPQHF. CDR3 nucleotides: TGTGCCAGTGCAGATAGCAATCAGCCCCAGCATTTT.

As for this clone: An end of the junction does not agree with germline; a read error may underlie this. The rearrangement uses TRBV6-1 and TRBJ1-2; 11 nucleotides align to TRBD1. The CDR3 sequence is 13 residues long. Germline CDR1 is MNHNS and CDR2 is SASEGT. The CDR3 reads CASREGTGGGYTF. CDR3 DNA: TGTGCCAGCAGGGAAGGGACAGGGGGGGGCTACACCTTC.

This chain uses TRBV4-3 with TRBJ2-1; 7 bases fit TRBD2. The germline CDR1 and CDR2 sequences are LGHNA and YSLEER. Trimming at V came to 2 bases and at J to 3 bases, leaving 4 bases not matched to a gene. The CDR3 spans 15 residues. Here the CDR3 DNA reads TGCGCCAGCAGCCAATGGGCTAGCGGCTACAATGAGCAGTTCTTC. Translating gives CASSQWASGYNEQFF.

This chain links TRBV28 with TRBJ1-1; TRBD1 matches at 7 bases. Unmatched junction bases numbered 10, after V lost 5 bases and J lost 7 bases. The CDR3 contains 14 residues. The germline V gene encodes CDR1 MDHEN and CDR2 SYDVKM. The CDR3 DNA reads TGTGCCAGCAGTGCTCCGGGACAGATCCTTGAAGCTTTCTTT. Translating it yields CASSAPGQILEAFF.

The chain is built from TRBV27 and TRBJ2-1, with a tentative D call TRBD2 (6 bases). Trimming stripped 2 bases from V and 4 bases from J, with 18 bases between. Germline values: CDR1 MNHEY, CDR2 SMNVEV (reference sequence). This CDR3 has 17 amino acids. DNA of the CDR3: TGTGCCAGCAGTTTAGGGAGGATTAGCGGCTCGTACAATGAGCAGTTCTTC. Protein: CASSLGRISGSYNEQFF.

The chain combines TRBV18 with TRBJ2-4, with D tentatively TRBD1 (5 bases). The CDR3 is 16 residues long. V was shortened by 2 bases and J by 0 bases, with 11 bases between the two germline ends. Germline V lookup: CDR1 KGHSH, CDR2 LQKENI. In DNA, the CDR3 is TGTGCCAGCTCACCAGGATTACAGGTAGCCAAAAACATTCAGTACTTC. It yields the protein CASSPGLQVAKNIQYF.

The rearrangement links TRBV6-1 to TRBJ2-1; 8 positions agree with TRBD1. CDR1 and CDR2 from the germline V gene are MNHNS and SASEGT. The ends lost 2 bases at V and 4 bases at J; junction bases unmatched: 19. CDR3 length equals 20 residues. CDR3 loop: CASSEIFRRLGTGRYNEQFF. CDR3 coding DNA: TGTGCCAGCAGTGAAATATTCAGGAGGCTTGGGACAGGACGTTACAATGAGCAGTTCTTC.